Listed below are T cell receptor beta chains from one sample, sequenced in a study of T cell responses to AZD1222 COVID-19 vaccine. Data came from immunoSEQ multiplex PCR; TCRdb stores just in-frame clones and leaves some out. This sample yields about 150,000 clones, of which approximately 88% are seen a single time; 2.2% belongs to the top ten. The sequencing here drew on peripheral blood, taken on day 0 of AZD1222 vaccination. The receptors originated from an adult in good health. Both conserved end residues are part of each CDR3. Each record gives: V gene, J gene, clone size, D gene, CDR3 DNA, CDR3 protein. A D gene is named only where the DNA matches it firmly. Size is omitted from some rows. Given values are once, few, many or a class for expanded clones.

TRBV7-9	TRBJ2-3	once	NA	TGTGCCAGCAGTTCGACTGGATCTAGCACAGATACGCAGTATTTT	CASSSTGSSTDTQYF
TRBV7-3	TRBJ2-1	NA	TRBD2	TGTGCCAGCAGCCTAGCGGGATCGAGTGAGCAGTTCTTC	CASSLAGSSEQFF
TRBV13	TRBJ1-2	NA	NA	TGTGCCAGCAGCTTAGGGACAGGAGTTAACTATGGCTACACCTTC	CASSLGTGVNYGYTF
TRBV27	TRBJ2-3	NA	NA	TGTGCCAGCAGTTTAGGCGGAGATACGCAGTATTTT	CASSLGGDTQYF
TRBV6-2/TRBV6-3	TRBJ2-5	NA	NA	TGTGCCAGCAGTTACTCACGGGTGGAGACCCAGTACTTC	CASSYSRVETQYF
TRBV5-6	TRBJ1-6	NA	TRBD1	TGTGCCAGCAGCTTAGGACAGGGGGCGAATTCACCCCTCCACTTT	CASSLGQGANSPLHF
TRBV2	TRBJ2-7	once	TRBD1	TGTGCCAGCGGGAGCGTCTTTGGGGGACAGTCCTACGAGCAGTACTTC	CASGSVFGGQSYEQYF
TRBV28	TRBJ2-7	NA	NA	TGTGCCAGCAGTTTAGCGCTTTACGAGCAGTACTTC	CASSLALYEQYF
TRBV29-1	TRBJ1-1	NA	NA	TGCAGCGGGGGGTCCGGGGCGTTGGAAGCTTTCTTT	CSGGSGALEAFF
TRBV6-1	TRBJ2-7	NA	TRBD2	TGTGCCAGCAGTCTAACCGTCCCGGGGGGGGAGCAGTACTTC	CASSLTVPGGEQYF
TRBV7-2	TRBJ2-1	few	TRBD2	TGTGCCAGCAGGCGCGGGGGGGGCTCCTACAATGAGCAGTTCTTC	CASRRGGGSYNEQFF
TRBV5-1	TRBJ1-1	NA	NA	TGCGCCAGCAGCGGGAAACAGGAACCGAACACTGAAGCTTTCTTT	CASSGKQEPNTEAFF
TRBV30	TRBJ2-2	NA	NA	TGTGCCTGGAGTGTACGAGGGGCCGGGGAGCTGTTTTTT	CAWSVRGAGELFF
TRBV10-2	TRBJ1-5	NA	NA	TGCGCCAGCAGTGAAAGGTTTTGGTACAGAGTAAGTCCCAATCAGCCCCAGCATTTT	CASSERFWYRVSPNQPQHF
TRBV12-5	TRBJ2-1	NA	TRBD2	TGTGCTAGTGGTTTGGTACTAGGCGGGAGGAGGGATGAGCAGTTCTTC	CASGLVLGGRRDEQFF
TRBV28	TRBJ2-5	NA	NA	TGTGCCAGCAGTTTGGGGCCACCCCGCGGGGAGACCCAGTACTTC	CASSLGPPRGETQYF
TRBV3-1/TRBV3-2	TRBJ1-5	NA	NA	TGTGCCAGCAGCTCTTCCGATAGACCCCAGCATTTT	CASSSSDRPQHF
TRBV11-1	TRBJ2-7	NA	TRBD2	TGTGCCAGCTCAGACGGGGCTAGCGGGAGTACCGAGCAGTACTTC	CASSDGASGSTEQYF
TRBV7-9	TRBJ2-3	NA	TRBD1	TGTGCCAGCAGCTCCACCGGGACAGGGGGCCCTGGTCGTGGTACGCAGTATTTT	CASSSTGTGGPGRGTQYF
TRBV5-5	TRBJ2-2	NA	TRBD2	TGTGCCAGCAGCTTACTCCGGGCGGGAGGCACCGGGGAGCTGTTTTTT	CASSLLRAGGTGELFF
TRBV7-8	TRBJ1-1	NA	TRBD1	TGTGCCAGCAGCAGACAGGGCAGCACTGAAGCTTTCTTT	CASSRQGSTEAFF
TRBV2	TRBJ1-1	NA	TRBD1	TGTGCCAGCAGTCTGGACAGGCGTACTGAAGCTTTCTTT	CASSLDRRTEAFF
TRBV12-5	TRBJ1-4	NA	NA	TGTGCTAGTGGTTTTTTGTCGGTGAGGGAAAATGAAAAACTGTTTTTT	CASGFLSVRENEKLFF
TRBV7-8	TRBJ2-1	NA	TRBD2	TGTGCCAGCAGCCTACTAGCGTCAGTGAGCAATGAGCAGTTCTTC	CASSLLASVSNEQFF
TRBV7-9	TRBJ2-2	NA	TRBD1	TGTGCCAGCAGTCCCGGGACAGGGTACGGGGAGCTGTTTTTT	CASSPGTGYGELFF
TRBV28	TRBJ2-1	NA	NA	TGTGCCAGCAGTTCACGGACTTCTGAGCAGTTCTTC	CASSSRTSEQFF
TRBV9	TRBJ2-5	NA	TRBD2	TGTGCCAGCAGCCCACGGGAGGGCGGGAGAGAGACCCAGTACTTC	CASSPREGGRETQYF
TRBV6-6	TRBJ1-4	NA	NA	TGTGCCAGCTATGGGGTAGGGGAAAAACTGTTTTTT	CASYGVGEKLFF